This passage covers 27 T cell receptor beta chains from one sample sequenced in a study of T cell changes during pregnancy in multiple sclerosis. Repertoires were generated with immunoSEQ multiplex PCR, while TCRdb's copy carries only in-frame clones and drops some. The data contain 30,000 or so clones, about 91% of them singletons. The input for sequencing was CD8+ T cells from peripheral blood mononuclear cells, taken after pregnancy. The receptors stem from a female donor with multiple sclerosis, enrolled in a pregnancy study.

This chain links TRBV28 with TRBJ1-3, with TRBD1 as a possible D gene (6 bases). This CDR3 spans 14 amino acids. Looked up from germline, CDR1 is MDHEN and CDR2 is SYDVKM. Trimming left V 5 bases short and J 1 base short, with 9 bases between. The CDR3 reads CASSQGGSGNTIYF. The CDR3 nucleotides read TGTGCCAGCAGTCAAGGGGGTTCTGGAAACACCATATATTTT.

The V and J genes are TRBV30 and TRBJ2-5, with D unresolved. Per germline, CDR1 GTSNPN and CDR2 SVGIG (reference sequence). CDR3 length equals 11 residues. Trimming cost V 1 base and J 4 bases, with 4 bases left between them. CDR3 bases: TGTGCCTGGAGTGACGGAGAGACCCAGTACTTC. Translating it yields CAWSDGETQYF.

Within the sample, this clone is large. This chain links TRBV11-1 with TRBJ2-3, with 8 bases fitting TRBD1. V shed 4 bases and J 2 bases; nucleotides not matched to a gene: 5. In germline, CDR1 is SGHAT, CDR2 FQDESV (reference sequence). CDR3 length equals 15 residues. CDR3 nucleotide sequence: TGTGCCAGCAGCTCAGGGGGCGCACACACAGATACGCAGTATTTT. As protein: CASSSGGAHTDTQYF.

The chain carries TRBV10-1 and TRBJ2-3, with TRBD2 matching over 7 bases. The CDR3 consists of 15 residues. The V and J ends lost 6 bases and 0 bases, in that order; junction bases with no gene match: 6. CDR1 and CDR2 (germline): WNHNN, SYGVQD (reference sequence). The CDR3 DNA is TGCGCCAGCAGGCCCTTAGCGGGCAGCACAGATACGCAGTATTTT. Translating it yields CASRPLAGSTDTQYF.

This sequence joins TRBV10-3 and TRBJ2-7, with a possible D match to TRBD2 (6 bases). V lost 6 bases and J 3 bases, leaving 12 bases between the germline ends. This CDR3 contains 13 residues. The V gene's germline CDR1 is ENHRY and CDR2 SYGVKD. CDR3 residues: CAIRPGDNYEQYF. For the CDR3, the DNA is TGTGCCATCAGGCCGGGAGACAACTACGAGCAGTACTTC.

The chain links TRBV10-2 to TRBJ2-7; tentative D call: TRBD2 (6 bases). Trimming took off 4 bases at V and 3 bases at J, with 7 bases between the two ends. CDR1 is WSHSY, CDR2 SAAADI, per germline. The CDR3 is 12 residues long. The CDR3 DNA reads TGCGCCAGCAGTGCGGGAGTCTACGAGCAGTACTTC. Its protein product is CASSAGVYEQYF.

The V and J genes are TRBV11-3 and TRBJ1-4, with D possibly TRBD1 on 5 matching bases. CDR1 SGHNT and CDR2 YENEEA come from the germline V gene. The CDR3 runs to 16 residues. The V end was cut by 5 bases, the J end by 8 bases, with 21 bases between. CDR3 protein: CASSGPVGGPGEKLFF. The CDR3 region has the DNA TGTGCCAGCAGCGGCCCCGTGGGGGGTCCGGGGGAAAAACTGTTTTTT.

This clone is a singleton in its sample. V is TRBV19 and J is TRBJ2-1, with D hard to call. CDR1 and CDR2 from the germline V gene are LNHDA and SQIVND (reference sequence). The CDR3 contains 12 residues. V shed 5 bases and J shed 6 bases, with 8 bases lying between them. Here the CDR3 reads CASSLPSNEQFF. The CDR3, as DNA: TGTGCCAGTAGTCTGCCTAGCAATGAGCAGTTCTTC.

This chain connects TRBV28 to TRBJ2-1, with 7 bases matching TRBD2. Germline CDR1 MDHEN, CDR2 SYDVKM. This CDR3 contains 16 residues. Unmatched junction bases numbered 14, after V lost 5 bases and J lost 7 bases. CDR3 amino acids: CASSPRWAGDGNEQFF. For the CDR3, the DNA is TGTGCCAGCAGTCCCCGGTGGGCGGGAGATGGGAATGAGCAGTTCTTC.

This CDR3 reads CASSVWTKSSYEQYF. The CDR3, as DNA: TGTGCCAGCAGTGTGTGGACAAAATCCTCCTACGAGCAGTACTTC. J is TRBJ2-7 and V is TRBV2; D possibly corresponds to TRBD1 (5 bases). Germline CDR1 SNHLY, CDR2 FYNNEI. Between the trimmed V and J ends, which lost 4 bases and 0 bases, there was a span of 13 bases. The CDR3 has 15 amino acids.

CDR3 DNA: TGTGCCAGCAGCTACCCAACGACTAGCGGGAGCTCCTACAATGAGCAGTTCTTC. This encodes CASSYPTTSGSSYNEQFF. The chain is built from TRBV7-2 and TRBJ2-1, with 12 bases that match TRBD2. Germline lookup yields CDR1 SGHTA and CDR2 FQGNSA. Trimming took 4 bases from V and 0 from J; bases not matched to a gene: 7. The CDR3 runs 18 residues.

The CDR3 DNA follows: TGTGCCTGGAGTGAAGGACTAGCCCACGAGCAGTACTTC. Translated, it gives CAWSEGLAHEQYF. This chain uses TRBV30 with TRBJ2-7, with TRBD2 matching over 8 bases. Unmatched junction bases numbered 4, after V lost 1 base and J lost 5 bases. Germline-derived CDR1 and CDR2 are GTSNPN and SVGIG (reference sequence). The CDR3 sequence is 13 residues long.

This sequence joins TRBV19 and TRBJ2-1; no reliable D call. Germline lookup yields CDR1 LNHDA and CDR2 SQIVND (reference sequence). Trimming left V 3 bases short and J 5 bases short, with 8 bases between. The CDR3 totals 13 residues. CDR3 residues: CASSIATHNEQFF. In nucleotides, the CDR3 is TGTGCCAGTAGTATCGCTACCCACAATGAGCAGTTCTTC.

The genes are TRBV29-1 and TRBJ2-7; 7 bases match TRBD1. The V gene end was trimmed by 6 bases and the J gene end by 2 bases; junction bases not matched to a gene: 7. Looked up from germline, CDR1 is SQVTM and CDR2 is ANQGSEA. The length of the CDR3 is 13 residues. The CDR3 spells CSVWTGRTYEQYF. The DNA for the CDR3 is TGCAGCGTCTGGACAGGAAGAACCTACGAGCAGTACTTC.

This chain links TRBV4-3 with TRBJ2-3, with 9 positions matching TRBD2. Trimming took 3 bases from V and 6 from J; bases not matched to a gene: 10. CDR1 is LGHNA and CDR2 is YSLEER in the germline V gene. The CDR3 extends over 16 amino acids. Here the CDR3 DNA reads TGCGCCAGCAGCCAGAGTATGACTAGCGGTCCGGATACGCAGTATTTT. Translation gives CASSQSMTSGPDTQYF.

This rearrangement joins TRBV28 to TRBJ2-7; 9 bases align to TRBD2. Germline values: CDR1 MDHEN, CDR2 SYDVKM. The CDR3 contains 14 residues. J gave up 3 bases and V 6 bases, and 6 bases lay outside the gene matches. The CDR3 DNA reads TGTGCCAGCAGCCCGGGACTAGCTTTCTACGAGCAGTACTTC. It translates to CASSPGLAFYEQYF.

This chain uses TRBV28 with TRBJ2-7; D perhaps matches TRBD2 (5 bases). Germline values: CDR1 MDHEN, CDR2 SYDVKM. Trimming removed 6 bases from V and 4 bases from J, with 13 bases in between. The CDR3 spans 13 residues. The CDR3 spells CASREGRIYEQYF. The CDR3 DNA is TGTGCCAGCAGGGAAGGGAGAATTTACGAGCAGTACTTC.

The rearrangement joins TRBV6-1 to TRBJ2-3; 7 bases map to TRBD1. Germline CDR1 MNHNS, CDR2 SASEGT. After removal of 4 bases from V and 0 bases from J, the junction contained 4 bases not matched to a gene. This CDR3 is built from 15 residues. The CDR3 DNA reads TGTGCCAGCAGTGTAATAGGGGGCAGCACAGATACGCAGTATTTT. Encoded protein: CASSVIGGSTDTQYF.

This clone has a single count. J is TRBJ2-1 and V is TRBV7-9; 12 bases agree with TRBD2. The V gene's germline CDR1 is SEHNR and CDR2 FQNEAQ (reference sequence). The CDR3 is 16 amino acids. J was trimmed by 8 bases and V by 4 bases; bases with no gene match: 9. Written as DNA, the CDR3 is TGTGCCAGCAGCTCCCTAGCGGGAGGGCCTATCGATGAGCAGTTCTTC. Its translation is CASSSLAGGPIDEQFF. The full variable domain, completed using reference TRBV7-9 and TRBJ2-1, is DTGVSQNPRHKITKRGQNVTFRCDPISEHNRLYWYRQTLGQGPEFLTYFQNEAQLEKSRLLSDRFSAERPKGSFSTLEIQRTEQGDSAMYLCASSSLAGGPIDEQFFGPGTRLTVL.

Relative to its sample, this clone is large. This chain joins TRBV15 and TRBJ2-1; possibly TRBD2 for D (5 bases). There are 17 residues in the CDR3. Germline values: CDR1 LNHNV, CDR2 YYDKDF (reference sequence). The V gene lost 0 bases and the J gene lost 6 bases, with 18 bases spanning the gap. CDR3 nucleotides: TGTGCCACCAGCAGAGACCCGGAGGTGACTTGGGGCAATGAGCAGTTCTTC. Its protein is CATSRDPEVTWGNEQFF.

This clone was recorded only once. The chain couples TRBV11-3 to TRBJ2-1; TRBD1 agrees at 7 bases. V was pared by 1 base and J by 3 bases, with 6 bases of the junction left unmatched. The CDR3 length is 16 residues. Germline assignment: CDR1 SGHNT and CDR2 YENEEA. The CDR3 reads CASSLGAGTDYNEQFF. The DNA for the CDR3 is TGTGCCAGCAGCTTAGGGGCCGGGACAGACTACAATGAGCAGTTCTTC.

This clone appeared once. The V call is TRBV6-5, the J call TRBJ1-1; TRBD1 agrees at 7 bases. This CDR3 has 14 residues. The V gene's germline CDR1 is MNHEY and CDR2 SVGAGI. J gave up 5 bases and V 2 bases, and 5 bases lay outside the gene matches. CDR3: CASSYSPGGTEAFF. In DNA, the CDR3 is TGTGCCAGCAGTTACAGTCCAGGGGGGACTGAAGCTTTCTTT.

This chain joins TRBV29-1 and TRBJ2-3, with TRBD2 matching over 8 bases. The CDR3 contains 18 residues. The V gene's germline CDR1 is SQVTM and CDR2 ANQGSEA. The V segment lost 1 base and the J segment 0 bases; nucleotides outside the gene matches: 12. The CDR3 coding sequence is TGCAGCGTTGAAGGGGGTGGCGGGGGGTTCCTTAGCACAGATACGCAGTATTTT. This codes for CSVEGGGGGFLSTDTQYF.

CDR3 sequence (DNA): TGTGCCAGCAGTCCGGGGGACCGTGAAAAACTGTTTTTT. Protein sequence: CASSPGDREKLFF. The genes are TRBV28 and TRBJ1-4, with a tentative D call TRBD1 (5 bases). This CDR3 is 13 amino acids long. CDR1 is MDHEN, CDR2 SYDVKM, per germline. Trimming took 5 bases from V and 7 from J, leaving 11 bases between them. Together with reference TRBV28 and TRBJ1-4, the CDR3 gives the full variable domain: DVKVTQSSRYLVKRTGEKVFLECVQDMDHENMFWYRQDPGLGLRLIYFSYDVKMKEKGDIPEGYSVSREKKERFSLILESASTNQTSMYLCASSPGDREKLFFGSGTQLSVL.

The V and J genes are TRBV2 and TRBJ1-2; 7 nucleotides align to TRBD1. V was clipped by 6 bases and J by 4 bases; unmatched bases: 5. The CDR3 is 13 amino acids. Germline values: CDR1 SNHLY, CDR2 FYNNEI. CDR3 in amino acids: CASSERGLYGYTF. In DNA form, the CDR3 reads TGTGCCAGCAGCGAAAGGGGGCTCTATGGCTACACCTTC.

This clone appeared once. This chain links TRBV6-5 with TRBJ2-1; 7 bases map to TRBD2. Germline assignment: CDR1 MNHEY and CDR2 SVGAGI. The CDR3 runs 14 residues. The ends lost 6 bases at V and 7 bases at J; junction bases unmatched: 9. The CDR3 region has the DNA TGTGCCAGCAGGACGAGCGGCGGGAGAAATGAGCAGTTCTTC. This gives the protein CASRTSGGRNEQFF.

V is TRBV19 and J is TRBJ2-1; 8 bases are a match to TRBD2. Germline V CDR1 and CDR2: LNHDA, SQIVND (reference sequence). The junction had 9 bases not matched to a gene; V was cut back by 2 bases and J by 6 bases. This CDR3 spans 16 amino acids. Here the CDR3 reads CASSIRDGSGGNEQFF. Written as DNA, the CDR3 is TGTGCCAGTAGTATAAGGGATGGGAGCGGGGGCAATGAGCAGTTCTTC.